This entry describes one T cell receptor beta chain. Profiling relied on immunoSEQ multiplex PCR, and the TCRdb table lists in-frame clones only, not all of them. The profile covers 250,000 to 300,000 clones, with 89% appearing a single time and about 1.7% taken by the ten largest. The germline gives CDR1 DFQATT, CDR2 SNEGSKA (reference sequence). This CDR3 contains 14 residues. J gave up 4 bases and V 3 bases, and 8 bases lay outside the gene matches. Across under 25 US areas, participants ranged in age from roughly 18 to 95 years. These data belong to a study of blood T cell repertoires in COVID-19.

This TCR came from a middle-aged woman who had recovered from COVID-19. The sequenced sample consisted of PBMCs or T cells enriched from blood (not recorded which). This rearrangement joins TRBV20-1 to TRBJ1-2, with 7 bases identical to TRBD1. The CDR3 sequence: CSASGQARGYGYTF. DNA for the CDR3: TGCAGTGCTAGTGGACAGGCTAGGGGCTATGGCTACACCTTC.